This T cell receptor (beta chain) was profiled in a study of T cell repertoires in cytomegalovirus infection. In the study overall: Newly reported HLA-C-restricted and thoroughly characterized HLA-B-restricted CMV epitopes were employed. Both a matching HLA type and CMV infection were indicated by public TCR beta signatures. The study, taken as a whole, reports: The response measured ex vivo was dominated by TCR beta clonotypes (HLA-C-restricted and CMV-specific).

MiXCR was run by TCRdb on the reads, yielding one entry per CDR3 protein. The sample contains about half a million distinct CDR3 sequences, about 44% of which appear only once. This clonotype was counted between two and nine times. The target antigen is unknown. This receptor was obtained from a human donor in good health (CMV status not recorded). Some clones in this sample may be carry-over from other donors' samples. The sample here was cultured PBMCs, taken from culture after CMV antigen stimulation.

CDR3 region: CASSQADPDFPSVGETQYF. The CDR3 nucleotides read TGTGCCAGCAGCCAAGCCGATCCGGACTTCCCCTCGGTGGGTGAGACCCAGTACTTC. The chain has TRBV4-2 and TRBJ2-5, with a possible D match to TRBD2 (5 bases). The CDR3 totals 19 residues. Germline V gene lookup returns CDR1 LGHNA and CDR2 YNFKEQ. Trimming took off 1 base at V and 5 bases at J, with 26 bases between the two ends.